This entry features one TCR beta chain sequence. This clonotype was seen a few times. The target of this receptor is not known. The input lacks base qualities; no much larger clone sits a single base away. CDR1 SQVTM and CDR2 ANQGSEA were looked up in the germline V gene. The CDR3 spans 14 residues, from the cysteine through the phenylalanine. Only the CDR3 part of the read is kept: 42 bases, read in frame from the first base. Trimming at the junction amounts to 7 bases on V and 0 bases on J, and the germline ends lie 15 bases apart. Library generation was performed with 5' RACE. Sequencing took place on an Illumina HiSeq 2500. A second PCR of roughly 7 to 11 cycles was performed with a sample-barcoded 5' primer and a J-beta primer mix. Each TCR beta cDNA molecule received a unique molecular identifier from a template-switch 5' adaptor carrying 12 random nucleotides. At least 2.5 million CDR3-containing paired-end reads were obtained from each sample. First-strand cDNA was synthesized from all RNA with the Mint cDNA synthesis kit, primed by a TRBC-specific oligonucleotide. All cDNA was treated with uracil-DNA glycosylase and then went through a first 18-cycle PCR with the universal primers M1SS and BC2_uni_R. The published analysis was carried out like this. Each sample was normalized by randomly selecting 1 million high-quality reads, each carrying a distinct molecular identifier. Instead of being binned into consensus sequences, reads with shared molecular identifiers were discarded. CDR3 identification, clonotype clustering and error correction used MiTCR with a Q25 quality threshold and the strictest error-elimination algorithm. Lower-bound total TCR beta diversity was estimated with a nonparametric unseen species model using Euler transformation. Using fastp trimming at Q25 and MiXCR clonotype assembly, TCRdb reanalyzed the public sequencing data and kept in-frame beta chains. Under each unique CDR3 protein, matching rows form one entry showing the most common genes and DNA. TCRdb, not the authors, supplied the V and J calls. The sample contains 1.5 million to 2 million distinct CDR3 sequences, approximately 28% of them found a single time. The ten largest clones capture around 7.7% of the sample.

These data belong to a study of blood T cells in healthy people across ages (dated by TCRdb to between 2014 and 2017). For the study in its entirety: In model experiments, roughly one uniquely barcoded TCR beta cDNA molecule per two T cells was captured by template switching. Age-related changes in TCR beta repertoire diversity were measured in the study by deep sequencing normalized with unique cDNA molecular identifiers. Donors were grouped into four age groups: young (average 16 years), middle-aged (about 40), aged (around 60) and long-lived (roughly 80). To avoid experimental bias, donors of different ages were distributed randomly across sequencing lanes. For two donors (one aged 18 to 30 and one aged 80 or older), the study analyzed two additional independent replicas of 1 million unique cDNA reads from the same blood draw. The paper's findings and limits, for the study overall: The CMV infection status of donors was not known, potentially confounding age-related changes in expanded clonotypes. As age increased, observed TCR beta diversity per million T cells dropped in a roughly linear way, and a significant reduction was already evident by age about 36. Bulk unsorted PBMC profiling prevented conclusive comparison of naive and antigen-experienced compartments. There was a strong correlation between observed TCR beta diversity and the percentage of naive T cells measured by flow cytometry. Estimates of total diversity based on one million sequenced T cells were considered lower bounds and underestimates. Compared with the aged group, the long-lived group had more naive CD4+ T cells, fewer expanded clones and increased TCR diversity, a pattern suggesting age selection.

Systemically healthy Caucasian individuals from Russia, around 39 in total and aged about 6 to 95 years, were included as donors. Around 9.7 milliliters of peripheral blood were collected from each donor into EDTA-treated Vacutainer tubes. PBMCs were isolated by Ficoll-Paque density-gradient centrifugation, with at least 7 million obtained per sample. Total RNA was extracted from PBMCs with Trizol reagent, with at least 5 micrograms obtained per sample. For every donor, flow cytometry on a PBMC aliquot measured the percentage of naive CD45RAhigh/CD27high T cells. The V and J segments used are TRBV29-1 and TRBJ1-1; TRBD1 is a weak D gene call, 5 bases matching. The source is a woman in her twenties or thirties in good health. Sequences were obtained from blood. CDR3 reads: CSAGGVEMNTEAFF. The base sequence is TGCAGCGCCGGGGGGGTGGAAATGAACACTGAAGCTTTCTTT.